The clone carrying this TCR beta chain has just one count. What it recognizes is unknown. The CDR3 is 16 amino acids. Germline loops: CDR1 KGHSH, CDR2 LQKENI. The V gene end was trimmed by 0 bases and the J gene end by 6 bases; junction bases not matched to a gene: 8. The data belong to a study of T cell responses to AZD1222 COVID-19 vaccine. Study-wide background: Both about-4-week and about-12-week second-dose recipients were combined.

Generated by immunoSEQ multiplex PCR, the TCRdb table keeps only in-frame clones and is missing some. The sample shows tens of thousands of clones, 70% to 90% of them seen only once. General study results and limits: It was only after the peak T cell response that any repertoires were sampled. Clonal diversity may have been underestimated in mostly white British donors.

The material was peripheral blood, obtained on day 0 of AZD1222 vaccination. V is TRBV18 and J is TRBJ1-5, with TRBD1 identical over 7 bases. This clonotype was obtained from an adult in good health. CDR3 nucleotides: TGTGCCAGCTCACCACCTGTATCAGGGGGAGTTCAGCCCCAGCATTTT. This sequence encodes CASSPPVSGGVQPQHF.